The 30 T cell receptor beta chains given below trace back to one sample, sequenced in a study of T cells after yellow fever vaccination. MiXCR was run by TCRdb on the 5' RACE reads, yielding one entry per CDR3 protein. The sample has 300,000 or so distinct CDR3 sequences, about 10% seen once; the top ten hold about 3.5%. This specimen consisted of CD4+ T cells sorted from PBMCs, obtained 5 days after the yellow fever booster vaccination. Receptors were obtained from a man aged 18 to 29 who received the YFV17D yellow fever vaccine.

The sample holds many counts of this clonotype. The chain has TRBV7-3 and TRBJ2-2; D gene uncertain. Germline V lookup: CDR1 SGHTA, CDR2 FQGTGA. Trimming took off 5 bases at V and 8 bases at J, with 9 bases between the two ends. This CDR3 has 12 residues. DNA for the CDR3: TGTGCCAGCAGCCAAGCTCGAGGGGAGCTGTTTTTT. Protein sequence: CASSQARGELFF.

CDR3 DNA: TGTGCCAGCAGCTCACAGGTTTTTTCGGGAGGCTACACCTTC. Protein: CASSSQVFSGGYTF. The chain joins TRBV7-8 to TRBJ1-2; D is perhaps TRBD1 (5 bases). V lost 4 bases and J 8 bases, leaving 17 bases between the germline ends. The CDR3 runs to 14 residues. Germline-derived CDR1 and CDR2 are SGHVS and FQNEAQ.

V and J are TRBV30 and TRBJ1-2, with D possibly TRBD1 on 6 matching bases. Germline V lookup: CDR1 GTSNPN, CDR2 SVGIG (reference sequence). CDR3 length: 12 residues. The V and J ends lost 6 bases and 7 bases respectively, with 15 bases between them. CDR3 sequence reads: CACSPGAAGYTF. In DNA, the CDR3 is TGTGCCTGTAGTCCAGGGGCGGCTGGCTACACCTTC.

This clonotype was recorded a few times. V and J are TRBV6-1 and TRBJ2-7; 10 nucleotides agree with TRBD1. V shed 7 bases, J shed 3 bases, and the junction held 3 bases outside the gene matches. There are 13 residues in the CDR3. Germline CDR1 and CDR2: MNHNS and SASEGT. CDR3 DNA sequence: TGTGCCAGCATTTGGACAGGGGGCTACGAGCAGTACTTC. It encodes CASIWTGGYEQYF.

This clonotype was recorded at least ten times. CDR3 region: CASSQGVGKTSYEQYF. CDR3 in DNA: TGCGCCAGCAGCCAAGGGGTAGGCAAGACATCCTACGAGCAGTACTTC. The chain uses TRBV4-3 and TRBJ2-7; D call uncertain. CDR3 size: 16 residues. Trimming removed 1 base at V and 1 base at J, with 14 bases between. The germline V gene encodes CDR1 LGHNA and CDR2 YSLEER.

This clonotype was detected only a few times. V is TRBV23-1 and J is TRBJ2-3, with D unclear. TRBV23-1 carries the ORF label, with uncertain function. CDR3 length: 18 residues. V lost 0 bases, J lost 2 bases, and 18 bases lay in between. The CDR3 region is CASSQSWGISPSTDTQYF. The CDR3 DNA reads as TGCGCCAGCAGTCAATCTTGGGGAATTTCCCCGTCCACAGATACGCAGTATTTT.

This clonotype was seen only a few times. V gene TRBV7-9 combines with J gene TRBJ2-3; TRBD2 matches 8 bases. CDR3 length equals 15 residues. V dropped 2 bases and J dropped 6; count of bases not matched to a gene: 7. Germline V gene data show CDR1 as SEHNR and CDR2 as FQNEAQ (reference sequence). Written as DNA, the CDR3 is TGTGCCAGCAGCTTACGGGGGGGGCCCCCCGATACGCAGTATTTT. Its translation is CASSLRGGPPDTQYF.

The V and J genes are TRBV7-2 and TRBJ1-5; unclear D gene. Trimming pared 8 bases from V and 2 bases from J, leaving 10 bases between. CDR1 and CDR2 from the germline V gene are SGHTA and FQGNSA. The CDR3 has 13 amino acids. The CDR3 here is CASGVRGNQPQHF. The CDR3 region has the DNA TGTGCCAGCGGGGTACGAGGCAATCAGCCCCAGCATTTT.

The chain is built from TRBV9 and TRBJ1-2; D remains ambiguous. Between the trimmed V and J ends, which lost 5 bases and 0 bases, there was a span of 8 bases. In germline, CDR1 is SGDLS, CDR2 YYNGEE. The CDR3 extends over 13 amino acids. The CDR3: CASRATTNYGYTF. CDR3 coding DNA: TGTGCCAGCAGAGCGACTACTAACTATGGCTACACCTTC.

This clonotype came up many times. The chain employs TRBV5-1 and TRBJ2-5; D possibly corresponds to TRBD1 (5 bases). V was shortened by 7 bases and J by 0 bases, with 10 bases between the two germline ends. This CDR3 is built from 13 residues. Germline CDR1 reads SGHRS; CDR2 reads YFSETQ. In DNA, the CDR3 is TGCGCCAGCCAGGGTCAGAACCAAGAGACCCAGTACTTC. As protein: CASQGQNQETQYF. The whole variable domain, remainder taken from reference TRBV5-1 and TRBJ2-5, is KAGVTQTPRYLIKTRGQQVTLSCSPISGHRSVSWYQQTPGQGLQFLFEYFSETQRNKGNFPGRFSGRQFSNSRSEMNVSTLELGDSALYLCASQGQNQETQYFGPGTRLLVL.

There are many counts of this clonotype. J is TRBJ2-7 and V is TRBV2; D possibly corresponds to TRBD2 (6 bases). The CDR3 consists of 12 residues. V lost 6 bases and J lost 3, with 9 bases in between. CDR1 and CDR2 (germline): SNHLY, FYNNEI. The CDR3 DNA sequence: TGTGCCAGCAGCGGGGGAGGCTACGAGCAGTACGTC. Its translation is CASSGGGYEQYV.

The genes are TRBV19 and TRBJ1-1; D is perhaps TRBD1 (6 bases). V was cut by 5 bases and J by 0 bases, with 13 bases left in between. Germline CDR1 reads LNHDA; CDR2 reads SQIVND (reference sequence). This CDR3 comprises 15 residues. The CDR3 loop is CASSSSGALNTEAFF. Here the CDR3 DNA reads TGTGCCAGTAGTTCATCGGGGGCGCTGAACACTGAAGCTTTCTTT.

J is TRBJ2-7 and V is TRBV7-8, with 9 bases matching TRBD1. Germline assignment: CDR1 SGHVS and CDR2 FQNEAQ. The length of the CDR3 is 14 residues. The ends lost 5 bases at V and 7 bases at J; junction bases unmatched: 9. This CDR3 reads CASSDTQGAGEQYV. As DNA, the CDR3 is TGTGCCAGCAGCGACACACAGGGGGCAGGGGAGCAGTACGTC.

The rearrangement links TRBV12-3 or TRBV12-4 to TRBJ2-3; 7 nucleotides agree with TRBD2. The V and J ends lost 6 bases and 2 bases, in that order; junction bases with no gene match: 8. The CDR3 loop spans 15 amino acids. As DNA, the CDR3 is TGTGCCAGCAGGGGAGGGGTTGGGATCACAGATACGCAGTATTTT. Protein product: CASRGGVGITDTQYF.

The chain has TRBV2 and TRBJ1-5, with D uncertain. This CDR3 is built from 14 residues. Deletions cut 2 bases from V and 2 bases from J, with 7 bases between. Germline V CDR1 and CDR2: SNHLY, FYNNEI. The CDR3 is CASSEIGRNQPQHF. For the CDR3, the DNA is TGTGCCAGCAGTGAAATCGGCCGCAATCAGCCCCAGCATTTT.

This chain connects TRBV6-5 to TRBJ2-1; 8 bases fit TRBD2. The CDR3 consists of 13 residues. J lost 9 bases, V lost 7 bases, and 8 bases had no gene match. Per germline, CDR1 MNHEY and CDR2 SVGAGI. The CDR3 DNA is TGTGCCAGCACCCTACCCGGGGGGGGTGAGCAGTTCTTC. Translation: CASTLPGGGEQFF.

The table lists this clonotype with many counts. DNA for the CDR3: TGTGCCAGCAGAATGAACACTGAAGCTTTCTTT. Amino acids: CASRMNTEAFF. The genes are TRBV12-3 or TRBV12-4 and TRBJ1-1; D is unclear. CDR3 length equals 11 residues. Trimming pared 6 bases from V and 0 bases from J, leaving 2 bases between.

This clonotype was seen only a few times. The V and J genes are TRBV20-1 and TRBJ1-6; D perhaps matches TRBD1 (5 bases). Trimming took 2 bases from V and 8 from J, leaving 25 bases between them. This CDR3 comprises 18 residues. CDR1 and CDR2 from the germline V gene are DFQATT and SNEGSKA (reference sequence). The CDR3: CSARLVGPSLRGDSPLHF. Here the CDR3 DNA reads TGCAGTGCTAGATTAGTTGGACCTTCCCTTAGGGGAGATTCACCCCTCCACTTT.

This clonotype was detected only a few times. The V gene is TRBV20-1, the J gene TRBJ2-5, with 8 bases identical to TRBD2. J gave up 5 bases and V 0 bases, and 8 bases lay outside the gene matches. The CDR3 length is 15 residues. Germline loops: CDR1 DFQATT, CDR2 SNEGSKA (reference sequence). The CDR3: CSARDTAGGEETQYF. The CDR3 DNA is TGCAGTGCTAGAGATACGGCGGGGGGTGAGGAGACCCAGTACTTC.

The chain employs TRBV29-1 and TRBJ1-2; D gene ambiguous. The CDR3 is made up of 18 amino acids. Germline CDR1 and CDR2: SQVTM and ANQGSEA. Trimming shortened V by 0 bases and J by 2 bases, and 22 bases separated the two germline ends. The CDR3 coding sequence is TGCAGCGTTGAAGATCCCCGACCGACAAATTCCGAAAACTATGGCTACACCTTC. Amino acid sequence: CSVEDPRPTNSENYGYTF.

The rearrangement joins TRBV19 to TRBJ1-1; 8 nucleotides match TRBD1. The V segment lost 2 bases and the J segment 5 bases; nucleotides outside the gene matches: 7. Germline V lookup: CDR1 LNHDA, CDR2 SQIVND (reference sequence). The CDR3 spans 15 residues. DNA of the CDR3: TGTGCCAGTAGTATACCTCAGGGGGCGAGGACTGAAGCTTTCTTT. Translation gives CASSIPQGARTEAFF.

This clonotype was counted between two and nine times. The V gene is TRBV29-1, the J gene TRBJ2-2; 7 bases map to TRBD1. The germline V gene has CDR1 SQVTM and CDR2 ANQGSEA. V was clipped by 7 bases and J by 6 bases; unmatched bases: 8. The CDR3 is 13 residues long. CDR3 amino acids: CSALKGAPGELFF. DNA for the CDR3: TGCAGCGCCTTGAAGGGGGCACCCGGGGAGCTGTTTTTT.

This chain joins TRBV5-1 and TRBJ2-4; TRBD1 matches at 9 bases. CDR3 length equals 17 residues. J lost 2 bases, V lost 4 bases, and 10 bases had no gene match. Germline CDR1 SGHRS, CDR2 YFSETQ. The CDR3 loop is CASSRNRDRVSKNIQYF. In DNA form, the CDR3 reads TGCGCCAGCAGCCGAAACCGGGACAGGGTTTCCAAAAACATTCAGTACTTC.

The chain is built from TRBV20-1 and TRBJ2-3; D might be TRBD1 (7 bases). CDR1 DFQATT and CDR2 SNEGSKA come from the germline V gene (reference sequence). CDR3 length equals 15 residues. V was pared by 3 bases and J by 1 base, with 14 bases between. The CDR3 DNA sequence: TGCAGTGCTAGGGGGGGACAGATACGCACAGATACGCAGTATTTT. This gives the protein CSARGGQIRTDTQYF.

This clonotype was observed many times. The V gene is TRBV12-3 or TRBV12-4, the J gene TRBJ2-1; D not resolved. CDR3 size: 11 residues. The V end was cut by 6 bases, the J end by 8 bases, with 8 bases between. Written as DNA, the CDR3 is TGTGCCAGCAGGCTAGTGGATGAGCAGTTCTTC. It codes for CASRLVDEQFF.

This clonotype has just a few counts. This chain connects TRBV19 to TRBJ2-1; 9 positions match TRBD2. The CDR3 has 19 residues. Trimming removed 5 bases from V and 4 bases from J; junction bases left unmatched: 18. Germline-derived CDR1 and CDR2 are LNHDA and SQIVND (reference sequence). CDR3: CASSAPGGSSGGLYNEQFF. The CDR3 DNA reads TGTGCCAGTAGTGCGCCCGGGGGGAGTAGCGGGGGACTTTACAATGAGCAGTTCTTC.

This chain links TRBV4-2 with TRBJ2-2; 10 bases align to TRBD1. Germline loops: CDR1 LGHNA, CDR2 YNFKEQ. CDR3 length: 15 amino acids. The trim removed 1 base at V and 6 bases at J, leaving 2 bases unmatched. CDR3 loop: CASSQGGTGAGELFF. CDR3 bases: TGTGCCAGCAGCCAAGGAGGGACAGGGGCCGGGGAGCTGTTTTTT.

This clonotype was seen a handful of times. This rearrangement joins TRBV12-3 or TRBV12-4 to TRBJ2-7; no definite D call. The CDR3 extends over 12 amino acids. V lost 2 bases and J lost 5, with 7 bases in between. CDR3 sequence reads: CASSLNMHEQYF. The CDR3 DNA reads TGTGCCAGCAGTTTAAACATGCACGAGCAGTACTTC.

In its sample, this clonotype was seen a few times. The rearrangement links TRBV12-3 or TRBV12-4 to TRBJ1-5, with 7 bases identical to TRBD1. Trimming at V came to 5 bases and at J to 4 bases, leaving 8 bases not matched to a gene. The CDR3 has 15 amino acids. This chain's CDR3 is CASSPGQFFNQPQHF. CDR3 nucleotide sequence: TGTGCCAGCAGTCCGGGACAGTTTTTTAATCAGCCCCAGCATTTT.

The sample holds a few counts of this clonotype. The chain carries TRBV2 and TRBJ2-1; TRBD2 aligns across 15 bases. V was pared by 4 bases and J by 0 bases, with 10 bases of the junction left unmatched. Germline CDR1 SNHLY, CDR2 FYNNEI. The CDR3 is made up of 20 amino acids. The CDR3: CASSALGLAGGHSSYNEQFF. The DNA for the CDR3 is TGTGCCAGCAGTGCGCTGGGACTAGCGGGGGGACACAGCTCCTACAATGAGCAGTTCTTC. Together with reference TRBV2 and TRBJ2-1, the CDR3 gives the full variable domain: EPEVTQTPSHQVTQMGQEVILRCVPISNHLYFYWYRQILGQKVEFLVSFYNNEISEKSEIFDDQFSVERPDGSNFTLKIRSTKLEDSAMYFCASSALGLAGGHSSYNEQFFGPGTRLTVL.